Below are 21 T cell receptor beta chains sequenced from a single sample in a study of early T cells in non-severe SARS-CoV-2 infection (dated by TCRdb to about 2021). The method was 5' RACE. The sample was run on a NextSeq 500. Clones were called with MiXCR by TCRdb after fastp trimmed the public reads at Q25, and only in-frame beta chains were retained. Every CDR3 protein is listed once, alongside the most common genes and DNA of its rows. Present in this sample are 90,000 to 130,000 distinct CDR3 sequences, 12% of which were seen just once. The ten largest clones capture less than 3.5% of the sample. The sequenced sample was whole blood. The source is an adult who was a healthcare worker with PCR-confirmed SARS-CoV-2 infection or an uninfected control (not recorded which).

This clonotype appeared many times. The chain employs TRBV2 and TRBJ2-5, with 8 bases identical to TRBD1. The trim removed 5 bases at V and 1 base at J, leaving 3 bases unmatched. The CDR3 runs to 14 residues. Germline V gene lookup returns CDR1 SNHLY and CDR2 FYNNEI. The CDR3 reads CASSWDRSQETQYF. The CDR3, as DNA: TGTGCCAGCAGTTGGGACAGGTCCCAAGAGACCCAGTACTTC.

In this sample, this clonotype turned up many times. The V and J genes are TRBV10-3 and TRBJ2-1; 8 bases map to TRBD2. The CDR3 totals 15 residues. Germline assignment: CDR1 ENHRY and CDR2 SYGVKD. Losses at the gene ends were 5 bases for V and 0 bases for J; bases not matched to a gene: 3. Here the CDR3 reads CAISPGGSSYNEQFF. CDR3 nucleotide sequence: TGTGCCATCAGTCCGGGGGGGAGCTCCTACAATGAGCAGTTCTTC.

This clonotype is a singleton in its sample. The chain couples TRBV24-1 to TRBJ1-2, with TRBD1 identical over 9 bases. Germline-derived CDR1 and CDR2 are KGHDR and SFDVKD. The CDR3 is 15 residues long. J was trimmed by 4 bases and V by 3 bases; bases with no gene match: 5. CDR3 loop: CATSDPTGGSYGYTF. In DNA, the CDR3 is TGTGCCACCAGTGATCCGACAGGGGGGAGCTATGGCTACACCTTC.

This clonotype was seen just once. This chain links TRBV18 with TRBJ2-1; 7 nucleotides match TRBD1. Trimming cost V 6 bases and J 4 bases; bases outside gene matches: 6. Looked up from germline, CDR1 is KGHSH and CDR2 is LQKENI. The CDR3 is made up of 14 amino acids. The CDR3 here is CASSRDSPYNEQFF. The CDR3 region has the DNA TGTGCCAGCTCTAGGGACAGTCCGTACAATGAGCAGTTCTTC.

In its sample, this clonotype was seen a few times. This chain joins TRBV11-2 and TRBJ2-1, with no clear D. The CDR3 is made up of 16 amino acids. The V and J ends lost 4 bases and 5 bases respectively, with 18 bases between them. The germline CDR1 and CDR2 sequences are SGHAT and FQNNGV. CDR3 residues: CASSSYFHPGDNEQFF. The CDR3 nucleotides read TGTGCCAGCAGCTCCTACTTTCACCCCGGAGACAATGAGCAGTTCTTC.

The chain combines TRBV6-5 with TRBJ2-1, with 9 nucleotides matching TRBD1. The germline V gene has CDR1 MNHEY and CDR2 SVGAGI. This CDR3 is 14 amino acids long. V gave up 6 bases and J gave up 4 bases; unmatched junction bases: 4. The CDR3 DNA reads as TGTGCCAGCAGACCGGGACAGGGTTACAATGAGCAGTTCTTC. Translated: CASRPGQGYNEQFF.

This clonotype has at least ten counts. V and J are TRBV18 and TRBJ2-7, with TRBD1 matching 12 bases. V was clipped by 6 bases and J by 3 bases; unmatched bases: 6. The CDR3 totals 15 residues. Germline lookup yields CDR1 KGHSH and CDR2 LQKENI. The CDR3 is CASSYRDRGLYEQYF. The CDR3 coding sequence is TGTGCCAGCTCCTACAGGGACAGGGGGCTCTACGAGCAGTACTTC.

This clonotype was observed a few times. The chain joins TRBV30 to TRBJ1-2; a possible D gene is TRBD1 (5 bases). The CDR3 covers 14 residues. Germline CDR1 and CDR2: GTSNPN and SVGIG (reference sequence). Trimming left V 1 base short and J 8 bases short, with 17 bases between. CDR3 bases: TGTGCCTGGAGTGAGGGGACCTGGACGGCGGGCTACACCTTC. Protein: CAWSEGTWTAGYTF. The complete variable domain, with remaining parts taken from reference TRBV30 and TRBJ1-2, reads SQTIHQWPATLVQPVGSPLSLECTVEGTSNPNLYWYRQAAGRGLQLLFYSVGIGQISSEVPQNLSASRPQDRQFILSSKKLLLSDSGFYLCAWSEGTWTAGYTFGSGTRLTVV.

This clonotype came up many times. The chain uses TRBV5-1 and TRBJ2-7; possibly TRBD1 or TRBD2 for D (5 bases each). Germline assignment: CDR1 SGHRS and CDR2 YFSETQ. The CDR3 covers 13 residues. With 5 bases removed from V and 0 bases from J, the gap between germline ends came to 9 bases. DNA for the CDR3: TGCGCCAGCAGGACGGGGCCCTCCTACGAGCAGTACTTC. As protein: CASRTGPSYEQYF. The complete variable domain, with remaining parts taken from reference TRBV5-1 and TRBJ2-7, reads KAGVTQTPRYLIKTRGQQVTLSCSPISGHRSVSWYQQTPGQGLQFLFEYFSETQRNKGNFPGRFSGRQFSNSRSEMNVSTLELGDSALYLCASRTGPSYEQYFGPGTRLTVT.

There are a few counts of this clonotype. The CDR3 spells CSVEGSQSGDTQYF. The CDR3 bases are TGCAGCGTTGAAGGTTCACAGTCGGGAGATACGCAGTATTTT. The chain has TRBV29-1 and TRBJ2-3; D is ambiguous. The ends were cut back, 1 base at V and 5 bases at J, with 13 bases in the middle. The CDR3 loop spans 14 amino acids. CDR1 and CDR2 from the germline V gene are SQVTM and ANQGSEA.

This clonotype was found a few times. The V gene is TRBV6-4, the J gene TRBJ2-1, with 15 positions matching TRBD2. The CDR3 runs 15 residues. Germline lookup yields CDR1 MRHNA and CDR2 SNTAGT. The V segment lost 2 bases and the J segment 7 bases; nucleotides outside the gene matches: 0. As DNA, the CDR3 is TGTGCCAGCAGTGACGGGACTAGCGGGAGGAATGAGCAGTTCTTC. This encodes CASSDGTSGRNEQFF.

In this sample, this clonotype turned up a few times. The chain joins TRBV11-3 to TRBJ1-4; D might be TRBD1 (5 bases). Germline lookup yields CDR1 SGHNT and CDR2 YENEEA. This CDR3 comprises 14 residues. The germline V and J ends were trimmed by 1 base and 5 bases, with 8 bases remaining between them. This CDR3 reads CASSLGQGNEKLFF. Written as DNA, the CDR3 is TGTGCCAGCAGCTTAGGGCAGGGAAATGAAAAACTGTTTTTT.

As for this clonotype: Its ends do not fully match the called genes, so a read error is possible. This chain uses TRBV29-1 with TRBJ2-4; 10 bases align to TRBD1. CDR3 length equals 13 residues. Per the germline V gene, CDR1 is SQVTM and CDR2 is ANQGSEA. The CDR3 loop reads CSVEGTGVNIQYF. CDR3 DNA: TGCAGCGTCGAAGGGACAGGGGTGAACATTCAGTACTTC.

This CDR3 reads CASSTLGSNQPQHF. CDR3 in DNA: TGTGCCAGCAGTACTTTGGGGAGCAATCAGCCCCAGCATTTT. The chain recombines TRBV6-1 with TRBJ1-5; no clear D gene. The length of the CDR3 is 14 residues. The ends were cut back, 5 bases at V and 1 base at J, with 9 bases in the middle. Germline CDR1 MNHNS, CDR2 SASEGT.

In its sample, this clonotype was seen many times. The V call is TRBV5-1, the J call TRBJ2-5; D is unresolved. Trimming left V 5 bases short and J 1 base short, with 12 bases between. The CDR3 has 14 residues. Germline V gene data show CDR1 as SGHRS and CDR2 as YFSETQ. CDR3 in DNA: TGCGCCAGCAGAAGGGCTGACCCCCAAGAGACCCAGTACTTC. Residues: CASRRADPQETQYF.

This clonotype was detected ten times or more. V gene TRBV12-3 or TRBV12-4 combines with J gene TRBJ1-1; D gene unclear. Trimming shortened V by 4 bases and J by 5 bases, and 5 bases separated the two germline ends. This CDR3 contains 11 residues. The CDR3 region is CASSSRTEAFF. CDR3 bases: TGTGCCAGCAGTTCCCGAACTGAAGCTTTCTTT.

In its sample, this clonotype was seen many times. V is TRBV5-6 and J is TRBJ1-2; 9 bases map to TRBD1. CDR3 length: 14 amino acids. The germline V gene has CDR1 SGHDT and CDR2 YYEEEE. V shed 4 bases, J shed 5 bases, and the junction held 6 bases outside the gene matches. CDR3 loop: CASSPGQGGYGYTF. Here the CDR3 DNA reads TGTGCCAGCAGCCCGGGACAGGGAGGGTATGGCTACACCTTC.

The J gene is TRBJ1-1, the V gene TRBV12-3 or TRBV12-4, with D perhaps TRBD1 (5 bases). Trimming cost V 6 bases and J 5 bases, with 19 bases left between them. There are 15 residues in the CDR3. The CDR3 sequence is CASSTRDVGRTEAFF. As DNA, the CDR3 is TGTGCCAGCAGCACTAGGGACGTCGGAAGGACTGAAGCTTTCTTT.

This rearrangement joins TRBV20-1 to TRBJ2-1, with TRBD2 matching over 14 bases. J was trimmed by 5 bases and V by 1 base; bases with no gene match: 4. The CDR3 has 16 amino acids. The V gene's germline CDR1 is DFQATT and CDR2 SNEGSKA (reference sequence). The CDR3 bases are TGCAGTGCTAGAGCCCCGGGACTAGCGGGGGACAATGAGCAGTTCTTC. It codes for CSARAPGLAGDNEQFF.

The V gene is TRBV10-3, the J gene TRBJ1-1, with 8 bases matching TRBD1. Germline V gene lookup returns CDR1 ENHRY and CDR2 SYGVKD. This CDR3 comprises 13 residues. J lost 0 bases, V lost 11 bases, and 5 bases had no gene match. The CDR3 DNA follows: TGTGCCGCAACGGGACAGGTGAACACTGAAGCTTTCTTT. This translates into CAATGQVNTEAFF.

This clonotype was counted many times. The chain links TRBV2 to TRBJ1-6, with D possibly TRBD1 on 6 matching bases. Germline V CDR1 and CDR2: SNHLY, FYNNEI. The CDR3 is 15 amino acids. Trimming stripped 3 bases from V and 13 bases from J, with 19 bases between. Written as DNA, the CDR3 is TGTGCCAGCAGTGAGGCACAGGGAGGGGGGTATCCCCTCCACTTT. Its protein product is CASSEAQGGGYPLHF.